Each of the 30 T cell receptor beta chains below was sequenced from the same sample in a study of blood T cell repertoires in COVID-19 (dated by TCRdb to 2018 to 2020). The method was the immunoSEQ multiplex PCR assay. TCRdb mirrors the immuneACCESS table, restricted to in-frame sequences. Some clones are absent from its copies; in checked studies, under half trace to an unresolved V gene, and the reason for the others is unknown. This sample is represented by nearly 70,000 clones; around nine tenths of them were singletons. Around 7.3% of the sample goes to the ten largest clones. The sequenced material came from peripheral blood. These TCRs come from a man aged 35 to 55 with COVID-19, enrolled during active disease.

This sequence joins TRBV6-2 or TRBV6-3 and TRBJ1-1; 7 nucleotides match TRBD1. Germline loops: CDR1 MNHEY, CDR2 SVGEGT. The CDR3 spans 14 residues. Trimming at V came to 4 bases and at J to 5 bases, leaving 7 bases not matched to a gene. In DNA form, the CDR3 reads TGTGCCAGCAGTTCAGGCAGGGGGGTAACTGAAGCTTTCTTT. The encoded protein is CASSSGRGVTEAFF.

Here the CDR3 reads CASSPDRGLYGYTF. CDR3 DNA: TGTGCCAGCAGCCCCGACAGGGGGCTCTATGGCTACACCTTC. The J gene is TRBJ1-2, the V gene TRBV6-5; 10 bases map to TRBD1. This CDR3 contains 14 residues. Looked up from germline, CDR1 is MNHEY and CDR2 is SVGAGI. V was pared by 6 bases and J by 4 bases, with 5 bases of the junction left unmatched.

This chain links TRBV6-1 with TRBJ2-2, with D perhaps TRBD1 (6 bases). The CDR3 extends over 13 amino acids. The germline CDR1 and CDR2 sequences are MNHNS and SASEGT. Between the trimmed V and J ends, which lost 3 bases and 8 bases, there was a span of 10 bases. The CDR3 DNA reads TGTGCCAGCAGTGAGGCTAGGGGGGGGGAGCTGTTTTTT. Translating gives CASSEARGGELFF.

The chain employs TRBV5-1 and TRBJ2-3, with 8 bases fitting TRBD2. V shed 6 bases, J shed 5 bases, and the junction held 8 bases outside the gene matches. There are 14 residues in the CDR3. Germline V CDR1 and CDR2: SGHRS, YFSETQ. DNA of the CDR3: TGCGCCAGCAATCACGGGGGGGCGAAAGATACGCAGTATTTT. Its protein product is CASNHGGAKDTQYF. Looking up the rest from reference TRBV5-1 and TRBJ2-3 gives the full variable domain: KAGVTQTPRYLIKTRGQQVTLSCSPISGHRSVSWYQQTPGQGLQFLFEYFSETQRNKGNFPGRFSGRQFSNSRSEMNVSTLELGDSALYLCASNHGGAKDTQYFGPGTRLTVL.

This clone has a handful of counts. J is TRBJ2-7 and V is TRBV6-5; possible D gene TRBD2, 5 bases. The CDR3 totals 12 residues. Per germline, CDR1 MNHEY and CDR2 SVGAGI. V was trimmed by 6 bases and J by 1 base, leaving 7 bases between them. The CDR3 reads CASRTSSYEQYF. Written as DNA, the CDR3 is TGTGCCAGCAGAACTAGTTCCTACGAGCAGTACTTC.

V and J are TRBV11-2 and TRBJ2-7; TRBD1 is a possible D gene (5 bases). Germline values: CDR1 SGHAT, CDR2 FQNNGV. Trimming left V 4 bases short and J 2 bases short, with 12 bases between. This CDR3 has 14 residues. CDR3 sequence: CASSSPRAAYEQYF. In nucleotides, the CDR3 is TGTGCCAGCAGCTCCCCCAGGGCAGCCTACGAGCAGTACTTC.

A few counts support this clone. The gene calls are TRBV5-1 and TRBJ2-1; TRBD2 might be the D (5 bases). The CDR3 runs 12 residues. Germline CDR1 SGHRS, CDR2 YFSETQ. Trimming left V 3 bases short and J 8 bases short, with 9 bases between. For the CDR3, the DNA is TGCGCCAGCAGCTGGGCCGGGGATGAGCAGTTCTTC. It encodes CASSWAGDEQFF.

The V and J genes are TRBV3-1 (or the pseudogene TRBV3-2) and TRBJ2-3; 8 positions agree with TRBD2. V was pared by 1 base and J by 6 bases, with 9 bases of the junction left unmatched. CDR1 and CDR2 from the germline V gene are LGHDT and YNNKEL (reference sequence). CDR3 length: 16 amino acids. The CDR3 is CASSQGAGGGRDTQYF. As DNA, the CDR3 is TGTGCCAGCAGCCAAGGTGCCGGGGGGGGGCGGGATACGCAGTATTTT.

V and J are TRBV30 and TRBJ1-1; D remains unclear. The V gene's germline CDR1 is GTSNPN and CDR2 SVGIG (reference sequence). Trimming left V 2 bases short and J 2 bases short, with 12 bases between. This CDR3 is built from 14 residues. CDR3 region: CAWSSTRENTEAFF. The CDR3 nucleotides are TGTGCCTGGAGTTCCACCCGGGAAAACACTGAAGCTTTCTTT.

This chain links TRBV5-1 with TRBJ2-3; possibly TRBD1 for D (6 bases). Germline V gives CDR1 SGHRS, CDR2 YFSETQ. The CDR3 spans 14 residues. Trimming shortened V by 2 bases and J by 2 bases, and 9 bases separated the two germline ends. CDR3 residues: CASSLGQPTDTQYF. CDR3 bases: TGCGCCAGCAGCTTAGGACAGCCCACAGATACGCAGTATTTT.

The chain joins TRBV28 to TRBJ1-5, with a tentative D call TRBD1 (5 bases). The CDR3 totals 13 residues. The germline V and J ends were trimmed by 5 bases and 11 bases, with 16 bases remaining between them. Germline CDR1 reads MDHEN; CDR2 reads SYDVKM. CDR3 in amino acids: CASSLGVGGAQHF. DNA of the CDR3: TGTGCCAGCAGTCTAGGGGTCGGGGGGGCCCAGCATTTT.

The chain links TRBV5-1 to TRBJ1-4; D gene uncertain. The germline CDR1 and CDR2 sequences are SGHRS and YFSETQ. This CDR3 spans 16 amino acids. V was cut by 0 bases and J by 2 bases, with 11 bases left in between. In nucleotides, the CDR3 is TGCGCCAGCAGCTTGGGTAGCGGCGGGACTAATGAAAAACTGTTTTTT. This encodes CASSLGSGGTNEKLFF.

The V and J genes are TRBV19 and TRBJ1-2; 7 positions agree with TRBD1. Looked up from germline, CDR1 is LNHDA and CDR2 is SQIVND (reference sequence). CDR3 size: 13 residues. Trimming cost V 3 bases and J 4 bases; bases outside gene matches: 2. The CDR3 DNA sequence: TGTGCCAGTAGTATGGGGGACAGCTATGGCTACACCTTC. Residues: CASSMGDSYGYTF.

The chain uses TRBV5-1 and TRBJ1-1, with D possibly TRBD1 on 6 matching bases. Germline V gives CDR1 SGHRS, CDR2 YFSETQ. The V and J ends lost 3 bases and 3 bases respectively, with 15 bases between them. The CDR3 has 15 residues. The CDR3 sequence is CASSSQGRADTEAFF. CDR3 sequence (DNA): TGCGCCAGCAGCTCACAGGGTCGGGCGGACACTGAAGCTTTCTTT.

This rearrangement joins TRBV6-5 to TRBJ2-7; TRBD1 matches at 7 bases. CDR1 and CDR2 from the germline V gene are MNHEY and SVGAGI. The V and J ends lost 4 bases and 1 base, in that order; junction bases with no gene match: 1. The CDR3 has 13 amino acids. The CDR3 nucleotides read TGTGCCAGCAGTTGGGGACAGTCCTACGAGCAGTACTTC. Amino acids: CASSWGQSYEQYF.

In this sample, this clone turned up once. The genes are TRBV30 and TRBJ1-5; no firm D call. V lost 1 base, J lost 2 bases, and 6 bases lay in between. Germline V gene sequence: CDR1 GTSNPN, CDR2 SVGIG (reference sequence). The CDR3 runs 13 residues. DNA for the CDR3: TGTGCCTGGAGTGGCGGGGGCAATCAGCCCCAGCATTTT. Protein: CAWSGGGNQPQHF.

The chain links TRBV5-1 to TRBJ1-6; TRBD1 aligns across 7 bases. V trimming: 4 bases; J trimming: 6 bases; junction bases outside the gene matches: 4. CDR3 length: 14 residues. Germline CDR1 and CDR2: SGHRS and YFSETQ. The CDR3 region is CASSPGTVNSPLHF. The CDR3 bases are TGCGCCAGCAGCCCCGGGACAGTTAATTCACCCCTCCACTTT.

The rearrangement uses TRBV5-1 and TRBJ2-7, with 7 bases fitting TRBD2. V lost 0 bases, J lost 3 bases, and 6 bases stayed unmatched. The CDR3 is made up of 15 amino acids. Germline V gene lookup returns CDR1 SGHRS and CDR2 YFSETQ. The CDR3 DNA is TGCGCCAGCAGCTTGGGGGGGACTAACGGCTACGAGCAGTACTTC. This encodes CASSLGGTNGYEQYF.

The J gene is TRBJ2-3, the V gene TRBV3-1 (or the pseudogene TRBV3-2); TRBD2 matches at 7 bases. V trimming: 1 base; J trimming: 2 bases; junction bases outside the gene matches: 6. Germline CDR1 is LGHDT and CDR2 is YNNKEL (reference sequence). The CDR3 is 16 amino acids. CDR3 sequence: CASSQGGGGYTDTQYF. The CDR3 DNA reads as TGTGCCAGCAGCCAAGGCGGCGGGGGTTACACAGATACGCAGTATTTT.

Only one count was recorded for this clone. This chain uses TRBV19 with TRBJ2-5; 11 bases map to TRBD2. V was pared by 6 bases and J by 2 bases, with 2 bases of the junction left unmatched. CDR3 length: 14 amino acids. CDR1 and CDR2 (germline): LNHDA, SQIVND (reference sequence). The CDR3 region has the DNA TGTGCCAGTAGCGGGACTAGCGGACAAGAGACCCAGTACTTC. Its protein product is CASSGTSGQETQYF.

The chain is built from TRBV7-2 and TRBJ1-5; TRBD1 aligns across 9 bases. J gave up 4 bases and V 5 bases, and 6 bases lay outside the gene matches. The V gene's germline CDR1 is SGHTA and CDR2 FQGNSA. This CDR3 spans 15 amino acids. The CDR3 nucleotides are TGTGCCAGCAGCCTTCTCGGGACAGGGAATCAGCCCCAGCATTTT. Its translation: CASSLLGTGNQPQHF.

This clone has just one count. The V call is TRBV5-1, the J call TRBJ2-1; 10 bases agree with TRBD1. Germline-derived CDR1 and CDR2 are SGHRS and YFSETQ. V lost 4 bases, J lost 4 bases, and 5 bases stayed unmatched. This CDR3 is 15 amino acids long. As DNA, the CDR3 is TGCGCCAGCAGCCGGGGACAGGGGCCTTACAATGAGCAGTTCTTC. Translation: CASSRGQGPYNEQFF.

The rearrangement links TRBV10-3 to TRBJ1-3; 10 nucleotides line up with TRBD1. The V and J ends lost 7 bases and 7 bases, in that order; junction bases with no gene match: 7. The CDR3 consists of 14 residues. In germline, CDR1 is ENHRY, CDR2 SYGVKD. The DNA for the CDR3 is TGTGCCATCAACCGACAGGGGGCTAAGAACACCATATATTTT. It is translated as CAINRQGAKNTIYF.

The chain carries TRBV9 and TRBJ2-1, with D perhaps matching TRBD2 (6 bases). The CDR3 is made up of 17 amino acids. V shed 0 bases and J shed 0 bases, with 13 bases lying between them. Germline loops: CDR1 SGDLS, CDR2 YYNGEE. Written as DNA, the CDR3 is TGTGCCAGCAGCGTAGCTATGCTGGGGGGCTCCTACAATGAGCAGTTCTTC. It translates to CASSVAMLGGSYNEQFF.

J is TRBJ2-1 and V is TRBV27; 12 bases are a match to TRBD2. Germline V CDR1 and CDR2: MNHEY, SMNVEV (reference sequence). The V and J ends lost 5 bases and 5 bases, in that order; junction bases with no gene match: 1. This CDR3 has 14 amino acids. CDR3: CASSRLAGDNEQFF. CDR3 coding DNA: TGTGCCAGCAGTCGACTAGCGGGGGACAATGAGCAGTTCTTC.

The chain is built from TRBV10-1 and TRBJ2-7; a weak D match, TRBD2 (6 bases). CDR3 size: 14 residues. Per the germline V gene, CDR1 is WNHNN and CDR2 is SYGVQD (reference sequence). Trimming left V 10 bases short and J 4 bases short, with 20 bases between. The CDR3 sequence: CAIQGGTNPYEQYF. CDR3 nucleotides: TGCGCCATCCAGGGAGGCACGAACCCTTACGAGCAGTACTTC.

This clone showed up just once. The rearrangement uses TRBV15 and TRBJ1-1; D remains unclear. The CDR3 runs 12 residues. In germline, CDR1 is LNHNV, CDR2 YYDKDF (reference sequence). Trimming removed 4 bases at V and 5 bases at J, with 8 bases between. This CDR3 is CATSKGDTEAFF. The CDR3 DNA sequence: TGTGCCACCAGCAAGGGAGATACTGAAGCTTTCTTT.

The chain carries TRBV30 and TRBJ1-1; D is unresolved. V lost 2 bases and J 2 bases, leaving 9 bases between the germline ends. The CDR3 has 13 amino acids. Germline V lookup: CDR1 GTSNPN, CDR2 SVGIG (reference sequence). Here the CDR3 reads CAWSLLTNTEAFF. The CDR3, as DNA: TGTGCCTGGAGTTTACTCACCAACACTGAAGCTTTCTTT.

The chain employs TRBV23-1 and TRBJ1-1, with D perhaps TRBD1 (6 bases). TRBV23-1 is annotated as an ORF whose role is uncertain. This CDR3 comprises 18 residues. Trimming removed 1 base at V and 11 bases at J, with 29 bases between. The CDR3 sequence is CASSQCSGRTVNNPEAFF. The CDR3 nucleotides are TGCGCCAGCAGTCAATGCTCCGGTCGGACAGTAAATAACCCGGAGGCTTTCTTT.

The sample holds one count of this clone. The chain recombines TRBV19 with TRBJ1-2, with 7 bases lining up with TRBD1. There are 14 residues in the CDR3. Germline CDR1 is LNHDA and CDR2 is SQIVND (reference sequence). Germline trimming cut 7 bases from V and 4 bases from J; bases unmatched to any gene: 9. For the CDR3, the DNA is TGTGCCAGTACCCCTACGACAGGGCTCTATGGCTACACCTTC. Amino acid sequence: CASTPTTGLYGYTF. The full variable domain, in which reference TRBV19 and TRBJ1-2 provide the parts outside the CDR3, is DGGITQSPKYLFRKEGQNVTLSCEQNLNHDAMYWYRQDPGQGLRLIYYSQIVNDFQKGDIAEGYSVSREKKESFPLTVTSAQKNPTAFYLCASTPTTGLYGYTFGSGTRLTVV.